A selection of T cell receptor beta chains follows, all from one sample in a study of beta chain features in type 1 diabetes. Libraries were prepared by immunoSEQ multiplex PCR; TCRdb keeps only in-frame clonotypes and omits some of them. The sample has 350,000 to 450,000 clones, about 15% seen once. Sequenced sample: naive CD4+ T cells from blood. The receptors originated from a woman under 30 in good health. The CDR3 runs from the conserved cysteine through the conserved F or W. A D gene is named only where the DNA matches it firmly. Where a row states a size, it is once, few, many or the class of an expanded clone; other rows omit it.

cdr3_aa cdr3_nt clone_size v_call cdr3_length d_call j_call
CASSPAGEYTYNEQFF TGCGCCAGCAGTCCAGCGGGAGAATACACCTACAATGAGCAGTTCTTC - TRBV23-1 16 TRBD2 TRBJ2-1
CASSIRTGTGANVLTF TGTGCCAGCAGCATAAGGACAGGGACTGGGGCCAACGTCCTGACTTTC - TRBV7-2 16 TRBD1 TRBJ2-6
CSAFTTNTEAFF TGCAGCGCCTTTACAACGAACACTGAAGCTTTCTTT - TRBV29-1 12 - TRBJ1-1
CASSLASGSSYNEQFF TGTGCCAGCAGCTTGGCTAGCGGGAGTTCCTACAATGAGCAGTTCTTC few TRBV7-3 16 TRBD2 TRBJ2-1
CASSPGTGTNEKLFF TGTGCCAGCTCACCAGGAACCGGGACTAATGAAAAACTGTTTTTT once TRBV18 15 - TRBJ1-4
CASSFRQSGYTF TGTGCCAGCAGCTTTCGACAGAGTGGCTACACCTTC few TRBV11-2 12 - TRBJ1-2
CASSPDRDVLTF TGTGCCAGCTCACCCGACAGGGACGTCCTGACTTTC - TRBV18 12 TRBD1 TRBJ2-6
CASSSYRPGTEYEKLFF TGTGCCAGCAGCTCGTACCGCCCCGGGACAGAGTATGAAAAACTGTTTTTT once TRBV25-1 17 TRBD1 TRBJ1-4
CASSVINEQFF TGTGCCAGCAGCGTAATAAATGAGCAGTTCTTC - TRBV9 11 - TRBJ2-1
CASSLRGPDRGRQPQHF TGTGCCAGCAGCTTAAGGGGGCCCGACAGGGGGCGGCAGCCCCAGCATTTT few TRBV7-2 17 TRBD1 TRBJ1-5
CASSGRGNIQYF TGTGCCAGCAGTGGACGGGGAAACATTCAGTACTTC - TRBV9 12 - TRBJ2-4
CSVPGGNYGYTF TGCAGCGTGCCAGGGGGTAACTATGGCTACACCTTC few TRBV29-1 12 TRBD1 TRBJ1-2
CASSQEGATSRYAGSYNEQFF TGTGCCAGCAGCCAAGAAGGGGCGACTAGCAGATACGCGGGCTCCTACAATGAGCAGTTCTTC - TRBV4-2 21 TRBD2 TRBJ2-1
CASSPRGPPEAFF TGTGCCAGCTCACCAAGGGGGCCGCCTGAAGCTTTCTTT - TRBV18 13 TRBD1 TRBJ1-1
CASTDSGANVLTF TGTGCCAGTACAGATTCTGGGGCCAACGTCCTGACTTTC - TRBV19 13 - TRBJ2-6
CASGSAAQETQYF TGTGCCAGCGGATCTGCGGCACAAGAGACCCAGTACTTC few TRBV7-9 13 - TRBJ2-5
CASSSGAGPSTDTQYF TGTGCCAGCAGTTCGGGAGCTGGGCCCTCTACAGATACGCAGTATTTT few TRBV5-4 16 - TRBJ2-3
CASSQEPGLVVYEQYF TGCGCCAGCAGCCAAGAGCCGGGACTAGTGGTATACGAGCAGTACTTC - TRBV4-3 16 TRBD2 TRBJ2-7
CASSRLSGEQYF TGTGCCAGCAGCCGCTTATCGGGAGAGCAGTACTTC few TRBV7-9 12 - TRBJ2-7
CASRQAGGPYNEQFF TGCGCCAGCAGGCAAGCGGGAGGGCCTTACAATGAGCAGTTCTTC few TRBV4-1 15 TRBD2 TRBJ2-1
CASSSASYEQYF TGTGCCAGTAGTAGCGCCTCCTACGAGCAGTACTTC - TRBV11-2 12 - TRBJ2-7
CASSFGTAQGYTF TGCGCCAGCAGCTTCGGGACAGCCCAAGGCTACACCTTC few TRBV5-1 13 TRBD1 TRBJ1-2
CATSSEGWARAGGYTF TGTGCCACCAGCAGCGAAGGCTGGGCCCGCGCGGGTGGCTACACCTTC - TRBV15 16 - TRBJ1-2
CASSLLAGGPQNEQFF TGTGCCAGCAGCCTGTTAGCGGGAGGACCGCAGAATGAGCAGTTCTTC - TRBV7-7 16 TRBD2 TRBJ2-1
CASSPWTGGNTEAFF TGCGCCAGCAGCCCCTGGACAGGGGGGAACACTGAAGCTTTCTTT few TRBV5-1 15 TRBD1 TRBJ1-1
CASSQADYSGETQYF TGCGCCAGCAGCCAGGCGGACTACTCGGGTGAGACCCAGTACTTC few TRBV4-1 15 - TRBJ2-5
CASSPPSGRAKDEQFF TGTGCCAGCTCACCACCGAGCGGGAGGGCCAAGGATGAGCAGTTCTTC - TRBV18 16 TRBD2 TRBJ2-1
CASSTGYNEQFF TGCGCCAGCAGTACAGGATACAATGAGCAGTTCTTC few TRBV5-1 12 - TRBJ2-1
CASSLVPASNTGELFF TGCGCCAGCAGCTTGGTCCCAGCGTCGAACACCGGGGAGCTGTTTTTT few TRBV5-1 16 - TRBJ2-2
CASSGGPRGNYGYTF TGTGCCAGCAGTGGTGGACCGCGGGGTAACTATGGCTACACCTTC - TRBV7-9 15 - TRBJ1-2
CASSRVSGTTYNEQFF TGTGCCAGCAGTCGCGTTAGCGGGACTACCTACAATGAGCAGTTCTTC - TRBV28 16 TRBD2 TRBJ2-1